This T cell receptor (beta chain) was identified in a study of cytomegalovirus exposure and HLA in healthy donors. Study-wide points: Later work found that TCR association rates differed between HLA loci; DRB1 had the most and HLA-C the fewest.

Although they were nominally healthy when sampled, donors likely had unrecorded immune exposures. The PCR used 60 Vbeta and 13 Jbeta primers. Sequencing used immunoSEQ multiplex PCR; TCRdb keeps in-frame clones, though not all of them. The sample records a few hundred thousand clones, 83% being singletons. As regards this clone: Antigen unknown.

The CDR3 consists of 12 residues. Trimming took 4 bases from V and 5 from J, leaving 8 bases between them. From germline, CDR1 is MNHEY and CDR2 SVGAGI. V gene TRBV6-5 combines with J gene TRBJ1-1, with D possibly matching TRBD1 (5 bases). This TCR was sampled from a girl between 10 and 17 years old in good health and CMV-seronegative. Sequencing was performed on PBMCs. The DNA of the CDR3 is TGTGCCAGCAGTTTCCAGGGTACTGAAGCTTTCTTT. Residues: CASSFQGTEAFF.